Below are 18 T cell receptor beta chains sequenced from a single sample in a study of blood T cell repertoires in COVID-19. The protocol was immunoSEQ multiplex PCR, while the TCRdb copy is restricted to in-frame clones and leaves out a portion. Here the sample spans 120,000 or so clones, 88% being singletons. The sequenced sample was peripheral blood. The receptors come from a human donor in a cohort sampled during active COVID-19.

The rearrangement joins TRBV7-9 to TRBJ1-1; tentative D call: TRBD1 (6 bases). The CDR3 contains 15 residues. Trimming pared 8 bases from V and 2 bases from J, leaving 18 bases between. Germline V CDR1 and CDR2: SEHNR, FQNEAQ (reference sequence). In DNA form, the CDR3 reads TGTGCCAGCGCCTCAGGGGCATGGGTCAACACTGAAGCTTTCTTT. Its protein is CASASGAWVNTEAFF.

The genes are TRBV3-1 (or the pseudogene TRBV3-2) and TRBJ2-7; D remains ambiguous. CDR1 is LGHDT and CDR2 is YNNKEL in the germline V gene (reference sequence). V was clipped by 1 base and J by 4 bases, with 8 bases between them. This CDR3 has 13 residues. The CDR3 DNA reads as TGTGCCAGCAGCCAAGGCGGATTTTACGAGCAGTACTTC. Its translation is CASSQGGFYEQYF.

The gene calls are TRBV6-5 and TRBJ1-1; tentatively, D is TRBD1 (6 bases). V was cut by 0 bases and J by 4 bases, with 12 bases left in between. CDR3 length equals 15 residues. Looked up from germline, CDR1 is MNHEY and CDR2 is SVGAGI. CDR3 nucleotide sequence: TGTGCCAGCAGTTACTCGGCGGGGGCAGGCACTGAAGCTTTCTTT. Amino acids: CASSYSAGAGTEAFF.

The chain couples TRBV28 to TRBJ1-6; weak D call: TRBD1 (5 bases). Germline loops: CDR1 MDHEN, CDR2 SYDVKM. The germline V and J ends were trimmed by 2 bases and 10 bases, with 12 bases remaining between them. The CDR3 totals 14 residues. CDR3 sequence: CASSLGGVWSPLHF. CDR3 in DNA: TGTGCCAGCAGTTTAGGGGGGGTCTGGTCACCCCTCCACTTT. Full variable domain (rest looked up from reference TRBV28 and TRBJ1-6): DVKVTQSSRYLVKRTGEKVFLECVQDMDHENMFWYRQDPGLGLRLIYFSYDVKMKEKGDIPEGYSVSREKKERFSLILESASTNQTSMYLCASSLGGVWSPLHFGNGTRLTVT.

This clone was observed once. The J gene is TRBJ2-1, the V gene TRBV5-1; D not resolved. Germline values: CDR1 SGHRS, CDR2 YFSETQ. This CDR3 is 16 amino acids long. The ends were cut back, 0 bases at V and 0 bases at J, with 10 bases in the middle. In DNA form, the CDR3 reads TGCGCCAGCAGCTTGGCGTATACCAGCTCCTACAATGAGCAGTTCTTC. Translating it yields CASSLAYTSSYNEQFF.

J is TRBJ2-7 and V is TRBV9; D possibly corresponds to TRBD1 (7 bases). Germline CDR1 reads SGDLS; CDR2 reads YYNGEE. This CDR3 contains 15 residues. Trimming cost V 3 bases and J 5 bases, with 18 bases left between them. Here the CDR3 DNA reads TGTGCCAGCAGCGGAACGGCAGGGGGGTTTGACGAGCAGTACTTC. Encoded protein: CASSGTAGGFDEQYF.

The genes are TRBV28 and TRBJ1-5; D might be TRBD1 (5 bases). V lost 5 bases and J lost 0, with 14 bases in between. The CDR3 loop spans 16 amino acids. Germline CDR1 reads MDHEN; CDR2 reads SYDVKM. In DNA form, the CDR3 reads TGTGCCAGCAGTACAGTCCCAGGGCTTAGCAATCAGCCCCAGCATTTT. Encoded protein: CASSTVPGLSNQPQHF.

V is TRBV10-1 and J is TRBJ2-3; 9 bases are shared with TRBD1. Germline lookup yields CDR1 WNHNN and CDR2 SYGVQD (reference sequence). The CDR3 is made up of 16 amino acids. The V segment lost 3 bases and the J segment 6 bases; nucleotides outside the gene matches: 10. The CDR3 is CASSEEDRGAPDTQYF. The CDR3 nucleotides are TGCGCCAGCAGTGAAGAGGACAGGGGCGCACCGGATACGCAGTATTTT.

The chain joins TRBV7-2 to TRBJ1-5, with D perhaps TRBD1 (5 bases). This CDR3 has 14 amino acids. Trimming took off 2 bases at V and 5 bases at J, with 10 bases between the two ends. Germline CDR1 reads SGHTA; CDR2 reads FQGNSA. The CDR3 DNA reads TGTGCCAGCAGCTTATTAGGGGCCGATCAGCCCCAGCATTTT. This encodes CASSLLGADQPQHF.

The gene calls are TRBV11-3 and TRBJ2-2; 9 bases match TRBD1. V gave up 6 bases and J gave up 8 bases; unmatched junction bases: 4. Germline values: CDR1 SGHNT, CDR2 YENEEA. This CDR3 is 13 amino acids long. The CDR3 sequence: CASRQGAAGELFF. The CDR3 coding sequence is TGTGCCAGCAGACAGGGGGCCGCGGGGGAGCTGTTTTTT.

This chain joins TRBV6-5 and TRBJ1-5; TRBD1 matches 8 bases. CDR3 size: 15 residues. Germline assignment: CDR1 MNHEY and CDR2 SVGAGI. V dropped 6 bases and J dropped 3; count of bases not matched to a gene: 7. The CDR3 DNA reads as TGTGCCAGCAGACCCTGGACAGGGAACAATCAGCCCCAGCATTTT. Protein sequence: CASRPWTGNNQPQHF.

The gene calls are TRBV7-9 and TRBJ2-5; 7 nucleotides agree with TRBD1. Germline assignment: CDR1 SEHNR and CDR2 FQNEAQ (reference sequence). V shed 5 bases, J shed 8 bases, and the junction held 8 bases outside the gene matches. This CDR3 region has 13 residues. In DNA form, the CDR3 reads TGTGCCAGCAGCACTCCGGGACAGAACACCCAGTACTTC. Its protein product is CASSTPGQNTQYF.

This CDR3 reads CASSLFRNSPYNEQFF. Here the CDR3 DNA reads TGTGCCAGCAGTTTGTTCAGGAACAGTCCCTACAATGAGCAGTTCTTC. The chain combines TRBV27 with TRBJ2-1, with D hard to call. Trimming left V 3 bases short and J 2 bases short, with 14 bases between. CDR1 and CDR2 from the germline V gene are MNHEY and SMNVEV (reference sequence). The CDR3 runs to 16 residues.

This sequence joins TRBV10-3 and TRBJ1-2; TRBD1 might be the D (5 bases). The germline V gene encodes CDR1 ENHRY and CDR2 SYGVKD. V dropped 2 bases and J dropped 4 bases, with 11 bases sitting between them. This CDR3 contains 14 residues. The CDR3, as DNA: TGTGCCATCAGTGAGGAGACAGTCTCCTATGGCTACACCTTC. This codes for CAISEETVSYGYTF.

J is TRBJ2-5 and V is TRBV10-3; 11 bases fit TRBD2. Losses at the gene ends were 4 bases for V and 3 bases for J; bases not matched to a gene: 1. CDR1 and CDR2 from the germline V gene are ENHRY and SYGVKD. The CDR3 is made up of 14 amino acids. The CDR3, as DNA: TGTGCCATCAGTGCACTAGCGGGAGAAGAGACCCAGTACTTC. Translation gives CAISALAGEETQYF.

The CDR3 nucleotides read TGTGCCAGCAGTCCTCGGACAGGGTGGGAGTATGGCTACACCTTC. This gives the protein CASSPRTGWEYGYTF. This chain connects TRBV27 to TRBJ1-2; 8 nucleotides line up with TRBD1. CDR3 length: 15 amino acids. CDR1 MNHEY and CDR2 SMNVEV come from the germline V gene (reference sequence). J lost 5 bases, V lost 5 bases, and 10 bases had no gene match.

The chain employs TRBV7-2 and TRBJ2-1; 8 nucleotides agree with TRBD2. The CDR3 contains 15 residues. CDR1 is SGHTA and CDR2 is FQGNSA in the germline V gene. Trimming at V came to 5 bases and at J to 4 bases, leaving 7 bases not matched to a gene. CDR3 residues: CASSLLAGIYNEQFF. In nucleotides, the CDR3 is TGTGCCAGCAGCCTCTTAGCGGGAATTTACAATGAGCAGTTCTTC. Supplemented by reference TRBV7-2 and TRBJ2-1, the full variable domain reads GAGVSQSPSNKVTEKGKDVELRCDPISGHTALYWYRQSLGQGLEFLIYFQGNSAPDKSGLPSDRFSAERTGGSVSTLTIQRTQQEDSAVYLCASSLLAGIYNEQFFGPGTRLTVL.

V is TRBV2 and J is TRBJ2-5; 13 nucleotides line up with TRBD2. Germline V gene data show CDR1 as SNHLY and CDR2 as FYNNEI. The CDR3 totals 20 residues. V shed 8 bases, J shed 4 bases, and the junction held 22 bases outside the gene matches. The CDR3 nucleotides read TGTGCCAGCTGTACATTGGCCACACTTACTAGCGGGGGGGCAGCAGAGACCCAGTACTTC. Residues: CASCTLATLTSGGAAETQYF.